The 13 T cell receptor beta chains listed next were all sequenced from one sample in a study of blood T cell repertoires in COVID-19. TCRdb's copy holds only in-frame clones and misses some; the assay was immunoSEQ multiplex PCR. The data show roughly 40,000 clones, about 86% seen once. The sample was peripheral blood. All receptors derive from an older man with acute or convalescent COVID-19.

On this clone: The germline gene is not matched at one end of the junction; a read error may be the cause. The rearrangement links TRBV19 to TRBJ1-5; 9 nucleotides align to TRBD1. CDR3 length equals 15 residues. The germline V gene has CDR1 LNHDA and CDR2 SQIVND (reference sequence). CDR3 protein: CASSGVGQGNQAQHF. The CDR3 DNA sequence: TGTGCCAGTAGTGGGGTGGGACAGGGAAATCAGGCCCAGCATTTT.

The CDR3 spells CASSQDRSNEKLFF. The CDR3 region has the DNA TGCGCCAGCAGCCAAGACAGATCGAATGAAAAACTGTTTTTT. The chain recombines TRBV4-3 with TRBJ1-4; the D is unclear. The CDR3 has 14 amino acids. From germline, CDR1 is LGHNA and CDR2 YSLEER. The germline V and J ends were trimmed by 0 bases and 5 bases, with 7 bases remaining between them.

V gene TRBV5-1 combines with J gene TRBJ2-5, with D uncertain. There are 13 residues in the CDR3. The germline CDR1 and CDR2 sequences are SGHRS and YFSETQ. Deletions cut 5 bases from V and 3 bases from J, with 11 bases between. The CDR3 reads CASSDRVEETQYF. In nucleotides, the CDR3 is TGCGCCAGCAGTGATCGGGTGGAAGAGACCCAGTACTTC.

The rearrangement uses TRBV7-9 and TRBJ2-2; 8 bases are a match to TRBD1. The CDR3 extends over 15 amino acids. J lost 2 bases, V lost 4 bases, and 3 bases had no gene match. The germline CDR1 and CDR2 sequences are SEHNR and FQNEAQ (reference sequence). CDR3 DNA: TGTGCCAGCAGCTCTGACAGGGGAAACACCGGGGAGCTGTTTTTT. Translating it yields CASSSDRGNTGELFF.

The V and J genes are TRBV7-9 and TRBJ2-1, with D unclear. Germline CDR1 and CDR2: SEHNR and FQNEAQ (reference sequence). The CDR3 is 12 residues long. Trimming removed 1 base from V and 6 bases from J, with 4 bases in between. CDR3: CASSLVANEQFF. CDR3 DNA: TGTGCCAGCAGCTTAGTAGCCAATGAGCAGTTCTTC. The variable domain in full, completed from reference TRBV7-9 and TRBJ2-1, reads DTGVSQNPRHKITKRGQNVTFRCDPISEHNRLYWYRQTLGQGPEFLTYFQNEAQLEKSRLLSDRFSAERPKGSFSTLEIQRTEQGDSAMYLCASSLVANEQFFGPGTRLTVL.

The CDR3 nucleotides are TGCGCCAGCAGCCGTAGACAGGGGGCCAATGAGCAGTTCTTC. Its protein product is CASSRRQGANEQFF. The chain combines TRBV5-1 with TRBJ2-1; 10 nucleotides align to TRBD1. Unmatched junction bases numbered 4, after V lost 4 bases and J lost 6 bases. The V gene's germline CDR1 is SGHRS and CDR2 YFSETQ. The CDR3 consists of 14 residues.

V is TRBV4-1 and J is TRBJ1-1; TRBD1 agrees at 8 bases. V lost 4 bases, J lost 3 bases, and 1 base stayed unmatched. There are 13 residues in the CDR3. The germline V gene has CDR1 MGHRA and CDR2 YSYEKL. The CDR3 is CASSRDRYTEAFF. In nucleotides, the CDR3 is TGCGCCAGCAGCCGGGACAGGTACACTGAAGCTTTCTTT.

CDR3 bases: TGTGCCAGCAGCTTAACCCGACAGGGCTTCAATTCACCCCTCCACTTT. It translates to CASSLTRQGFNSPLHF. The chain is built from TRBV11-2 and TRBJ1-6; 7 bases fit TRBD1. Trimming removed 2 bases from V and 7 bases from J; junction bases left unmatched: 8. CDR1 SGHAT and CDR2 FQNNGV come from the germline V gene. The CDR3 is 16 amino acids.

V usage is TRBV7-8 and J usage is TRBJ2-1; 11 bases align to TRBD2. This CDR3 contains 16 residues. Trimming at V came to 5 bases and at J to 0 bases, leaving 3 bases not matched to a gene. Per the germline V gene, CDR1 is SGHVS and CDR2 is FQNEAQ. The CDR3 here is CASSQLAGDSYNEQFF. Here the CDR3 DNA reads TGTGCCAGCAGCCAACTAGCGGGGGACTCCTACAATGAGCAGTTCTTC.

Worth noting for this clone: At the DNA level, this CDR3 is encoded by other sequences in the same sample as well. This chain links TRBV19 with TRBJ2-1, with D tentatively TRBD1 (5 bases). The V gene lost 1 base and the J gene lost 5 bases, with 6 bases spanning the gap. In germline, CDR1 is LNHDA, CDR2 SQIVND (reference sequence). This CDR3 has 13 amino acids. The CDR3 spells CASSIGQNNEQFF. The CDR3 coding sequence is TGTGCCAGTAGTATAGGACAGAACAATGAGCAGTTCTTC.

This rearrangement joins TRBV28 to TRBJ2-2; 9 nucleotides match TRBD2. CDR3 length: 16 amino acids. The V and J ends lost 2 bases and 5 bases, in that order; junction bases with no gene match: 6. Germline V gene lookup returns CDR1 MDHEN and CDR2 SYDVKM. The CDR3 loop is CASSLGGLAPTGELFF. In DNA form, the CDR3 reads TGTGCCAGCAGTTTAGGTGGACTAGCGCCGACCGGGGAGCTGTTTTTT.

This clone occurred a few times. The chain carries TRBV28 and TRBJ2-1; TRBD2 matches at 13 bases. V lost 5 bases, J lost 4 bases, and 5 bases stayed unmatched. The germline V gene encodes CDR1 MDHEN and CDR2 SYDVKM. This CDR3 has 16 amino acids. CDR3 coding DNA: TGTGCCAGCAGTCGGACTAGCGGGAGTGGTTACAATGAGCAGTTCTTC. This encodes CASSRTSGSGYNEQFF.

The chain employs TRBV11-2 and TRBJ2-7; D is unclear. The ends were cut back, 0 bases at V and 2 bases at J, with 5 bases in the middle. CDR1 and CDR2 (germline): SGHAT, FQNNGV. The CDR3 runs 13 residues. The CDR3 nucleotides are TGTGCCAGCAGCTTAGATCTAGCCTACGAGCAGTACTTC. Encoded protein: CASSLDLAYEQYF. Full variable domain (missing parts from reference TRBV11-2 and TRBJ2-7): EAGVAQSPRYKIIEKRQSVAFWCNPISGHATLYWYQQILGQGPKLLIQFQNNGVVDDSQLPKDRFSAERLKGVDSTLKIQPAKLEDSAVYLCASSLDLAYEQYFGPGTRLTVT.